This T cell receptor beta chain originates from a study of blood T cell repertoires in COVID-19 (TCRdb year 2020). At the level of the whole study: Samples covering the acute and convalescent phases of COVID-19 were provided by collaborators in the United States, Italy and Spain. The prospective study material was composed of cDNA or gDNA derived from T cells, B-cell-depleted T cells, or PBMCs. The dataset comprised deeply sampled blood TCRbeta repertoires from subjects exposed to, actively infected with, or recovered from COVID-19. The repertoires were released in a freely available public database meant as a resource for research on the immune response to SARS-CoV-2. Samples came from the ongoing ImmuneRACE study (first 160 participants) plus 1,254 subjects from 6 global collaborators. Sample metadata almost always included a de-identified subject ID, COVID-19 status, age in years and sex. Where HLA class I and class II types were available, the types were taken from metadata supplied by the sample provider, not from assay-based typing. Points the paper makes about the study in general: Clinical and demographic metadata were provided uncurated, with the amount varying by source and participant.

TCRbeta CDR3 regions were amplified from genomic DNA by means of the immunoSEQ Assay, a bias-controlled multiplex PCR. Concerning the study's data processing: The number of nucleated cells in each sample was estimated by amplification of reference gene primers within the assay. To quantify the absolute abundance of each unique TCRbeta CDR3 rearrangement, sequence reads were collapsed and filtered. For each sample, productive Simpson clonality was calculated by taking the square root of Simpson's diversity index across productive rearrangements. Entries here come from immuneACCESS through TCRdb and include only in-frame sequences with V and J called. Some clones fail to appear in such tables; in the studies checked, an unresolved V gene covers under half of the shortfall, and the cause of the remainder is unknown. The DNA was the basis for D and trimming; V, J and clone size are from that table. Present in this sample are about 250,000 clones, 87% of which were seen just once. The biggest ten clones account for under 4% of the sample.

The collaborating institutions used their own protocols to collect whole blood in K2EDTA tubes. For TCRbeta analysis, collaborators shipped samples in one of three forms: frozen whole blood, isolated PBMCs, or DNA extracted from either of those sample types. On this clone: No antigen is known for it. No quality values exist for individual bases; no much larger clone is one base distant.

Sequenced material: peripheral blood. This clonotype originated in a man between 18 and 35 years old with active or convalescent COVID-19.

The nucleotides are TGTGCCAGCAGCTTGGCGCAGAACTATGGCTACACCTTC. Its coded protein is CASSLAQNYGYTF. This sequence uses TRBV5-5 and TRBJ1-2, with an unclear D gene assignment. Reading the germline V gene (reference sequence) gives CDR1 SGHKS and CDR2 YYEKEE. V and J lose 0 bases and 2 bases, and a span of 5 bases separates them. Including the terminal cysteine and phenylalanine, the CDR3 comprises 13 residues. Only the CDR3 DNA stays, 39 bases, in frame from base 1.